This T cell receptor beta chain emerged from a study of blood T cell repertoires in COVID-19. In germline, CDR1 is MDHEN, CDR2 SYDVKM. The CDR3 spans 14 residues. The V end lost 2 bases, the J end lost 0 bases, and 7 bases lay between the germline ends. TCRdb's table, derived via immunoSEQ multiplex PCR, lists solely in-frame clones and lacks some. The sample shows tens of thousands of clones, roughly 78% of them seen only once. This clonotype was sampled from a man aged 55 to 70 with active or convalescent COVID-19. This sequence joins TRBV28 and TRBJ1-1; D may be TRBD1 (5 bases). The sample taken for sequencing was peripheral blood. This CDR3 reads CASSLDSMNTEAFF. The CDR3 region has the DNA TGTGCCAGCAGTTTAGACAGCATGAACACTGAAGCTTTCTTT.